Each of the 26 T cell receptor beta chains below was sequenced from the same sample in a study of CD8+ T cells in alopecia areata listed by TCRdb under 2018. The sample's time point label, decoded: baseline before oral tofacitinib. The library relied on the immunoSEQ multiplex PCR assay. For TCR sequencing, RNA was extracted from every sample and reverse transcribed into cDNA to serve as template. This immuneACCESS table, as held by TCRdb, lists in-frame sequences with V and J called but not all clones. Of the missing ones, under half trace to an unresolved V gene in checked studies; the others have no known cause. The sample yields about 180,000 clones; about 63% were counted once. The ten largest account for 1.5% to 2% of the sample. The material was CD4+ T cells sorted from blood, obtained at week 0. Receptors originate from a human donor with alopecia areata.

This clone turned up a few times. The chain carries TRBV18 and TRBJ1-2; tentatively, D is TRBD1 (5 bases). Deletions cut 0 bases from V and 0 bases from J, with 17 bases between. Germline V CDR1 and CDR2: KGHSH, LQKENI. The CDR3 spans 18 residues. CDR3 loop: CASSPPQVVGRANYGYTF. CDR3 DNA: TGTGCCAGCTCACCACCCCAAGTCGTGGGCAGGGCTAACTATGGCTACACCTTC.

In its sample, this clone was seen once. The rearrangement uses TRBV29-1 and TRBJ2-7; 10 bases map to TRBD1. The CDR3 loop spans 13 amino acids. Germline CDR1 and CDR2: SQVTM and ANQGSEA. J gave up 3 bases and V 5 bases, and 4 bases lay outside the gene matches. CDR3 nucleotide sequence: TGCAGCGTTACGGGACAGGGGTTCTACGAGCAGTACTTC. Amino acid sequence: CSVTGQGFYEQYF.

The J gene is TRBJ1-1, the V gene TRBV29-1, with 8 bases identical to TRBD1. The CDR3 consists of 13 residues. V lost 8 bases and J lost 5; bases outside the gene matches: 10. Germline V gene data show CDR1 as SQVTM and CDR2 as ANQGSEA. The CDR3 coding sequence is TGCAGCTCTACTCAGGGGGCGCGAACTGAAGCTTTCTTT. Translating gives CSSTQGARTEAFF. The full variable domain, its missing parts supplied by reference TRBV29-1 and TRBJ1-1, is SAVISQKPSRDICQRGTSLTIQCQVDSQVTMMFWYRQQPGQSLTLIATANQGSEATYESGFVIDKFPISRPNLTFSTLTVSNMSPEDSSIYLCSSTQGARTEAFFGQGTRLTVV.

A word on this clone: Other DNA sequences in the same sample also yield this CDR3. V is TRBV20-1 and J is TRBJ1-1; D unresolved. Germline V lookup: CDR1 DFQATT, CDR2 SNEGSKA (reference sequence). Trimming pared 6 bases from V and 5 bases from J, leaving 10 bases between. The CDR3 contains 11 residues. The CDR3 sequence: CSATGGTEAFF. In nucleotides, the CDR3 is TGCAGTGCGACCGGTGGGACTGAAGCTTTCTTT.

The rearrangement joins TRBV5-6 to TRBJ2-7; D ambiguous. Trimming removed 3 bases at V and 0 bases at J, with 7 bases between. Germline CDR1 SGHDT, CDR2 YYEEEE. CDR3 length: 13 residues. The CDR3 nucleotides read TGTGCCAGCAGCTGGACCTTCTCCTACGAGCAGTACTTC. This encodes CASSWTFSYEQYF.

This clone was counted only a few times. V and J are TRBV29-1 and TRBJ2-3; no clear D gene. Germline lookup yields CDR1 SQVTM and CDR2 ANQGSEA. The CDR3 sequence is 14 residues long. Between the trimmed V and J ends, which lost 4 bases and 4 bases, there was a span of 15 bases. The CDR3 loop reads CSVAGRIRSDTQYF. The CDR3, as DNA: TGCAGCGTTGCGGGCAGAATAAGGTCAGATACGCAGTATTTT.

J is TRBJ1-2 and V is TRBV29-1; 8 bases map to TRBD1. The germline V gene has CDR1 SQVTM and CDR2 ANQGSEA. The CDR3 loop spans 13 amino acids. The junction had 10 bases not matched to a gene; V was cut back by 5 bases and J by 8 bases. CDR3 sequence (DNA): TGCAGCGTTCGGGGAGCGGGACAGGAAGGCTACACCTTC. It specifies CSVRGAGQEGYTF. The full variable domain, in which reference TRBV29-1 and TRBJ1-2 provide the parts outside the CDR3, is SAVISQKPSRDICQRGTSLTIQCQVDSQVTMMFWYRQQPGQSLTLIATANQGSEATYESGFVIDKFPISRPNLTFSTLTVSNMSPEDSSIYLCSVRGAGQEGYTFGSGTRLTVV.

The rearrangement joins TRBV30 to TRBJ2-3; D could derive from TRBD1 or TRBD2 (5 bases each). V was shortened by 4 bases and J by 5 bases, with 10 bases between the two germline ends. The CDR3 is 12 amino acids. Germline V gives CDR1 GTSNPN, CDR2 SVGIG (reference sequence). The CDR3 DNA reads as TGTGCCTGGAACACAGGAGGAGATACGCAGTATTTT. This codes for CAWNTGGDTQYF. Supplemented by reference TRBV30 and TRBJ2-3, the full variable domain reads SQTIHQWPATLVQPVGSPLSLECTVEGTSNPNLYWYRQAAGRGLQLLFYSVGIGQISSEVPQNLSASRPQDRQFILSSKKLLLSDSGFYLCAWNTGGDTQYFGPGTRLTVL.

The CDR3 DNA is TGTGCCAGCAGCTTATTGACAGGTATGAACACTGAAGCTTTCTTT. Protein sequence: CASSLLTGMNTEAFF. V usage is TRBV7-2 and J usage is TRBJ1-1; TRBD1 might be the D (6 bases). The germline gives CDR1 SGHTA, CDR2 FQGNSA. Trimming took off 2 bases at V and 0 bases at J, with 10 bases between the two ends. This CDR3 spans 15 amino acids.

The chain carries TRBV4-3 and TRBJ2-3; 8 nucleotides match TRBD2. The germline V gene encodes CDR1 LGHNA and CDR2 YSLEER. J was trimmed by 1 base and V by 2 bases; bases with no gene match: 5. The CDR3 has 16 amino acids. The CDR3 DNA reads TGCGCCAGCAGCCAACTGCCAGCGGGGGGCACAGATACGCAGTATTTT. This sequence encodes CASSQLPAGGTDTQYF.

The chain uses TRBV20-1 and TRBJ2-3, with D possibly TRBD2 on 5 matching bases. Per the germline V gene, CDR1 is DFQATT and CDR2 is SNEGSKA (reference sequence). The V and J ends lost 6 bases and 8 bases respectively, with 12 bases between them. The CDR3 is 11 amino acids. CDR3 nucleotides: TGCAGTGCCCGGGATGGCTTTACGCAGTATTTT. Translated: CSARDGFTQYF.

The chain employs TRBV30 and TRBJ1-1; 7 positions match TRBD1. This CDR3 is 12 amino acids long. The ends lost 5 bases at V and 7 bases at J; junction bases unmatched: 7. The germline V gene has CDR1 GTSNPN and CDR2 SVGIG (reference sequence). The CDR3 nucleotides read TGTGCCTGGGAGACAGGGAATATTGAAGCTTTCTTT. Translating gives CAWETGNIEAFF.

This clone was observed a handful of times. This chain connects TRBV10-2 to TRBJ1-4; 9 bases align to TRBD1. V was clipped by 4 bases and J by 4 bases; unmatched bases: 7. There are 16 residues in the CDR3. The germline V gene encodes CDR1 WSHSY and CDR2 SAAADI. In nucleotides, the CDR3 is TGCGCCAGCAGTGGGCTTCCGGGACAGGGTAATGAAAAACTGTTTTTT. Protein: CASSGLPGQGNEKLFF.

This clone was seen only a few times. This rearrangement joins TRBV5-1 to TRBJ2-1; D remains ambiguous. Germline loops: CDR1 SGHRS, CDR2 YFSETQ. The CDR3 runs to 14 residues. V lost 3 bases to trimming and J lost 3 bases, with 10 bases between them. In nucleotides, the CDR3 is TGCGCCAGCAGCTCGGGCCCCCTCTACAATGAGCAGTTCTTC. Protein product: CASSSGPLYNEQFF.

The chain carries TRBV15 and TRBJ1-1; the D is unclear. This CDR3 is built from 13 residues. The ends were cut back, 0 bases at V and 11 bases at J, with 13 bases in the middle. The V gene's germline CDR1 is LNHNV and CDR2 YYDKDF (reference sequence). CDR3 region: CATSRDRVGGAFF. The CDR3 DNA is TGTGCCACCAGCAGAGATCGGGTAGGAGGGGCTTTCTTT.

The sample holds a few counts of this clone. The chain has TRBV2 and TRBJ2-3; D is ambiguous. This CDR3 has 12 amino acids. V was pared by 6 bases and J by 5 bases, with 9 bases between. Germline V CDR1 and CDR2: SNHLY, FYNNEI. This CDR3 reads CASSLSQDTQYF. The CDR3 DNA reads TGTGCCAGCAGCCTAAGCCAAGATACGCAGTATTTT.

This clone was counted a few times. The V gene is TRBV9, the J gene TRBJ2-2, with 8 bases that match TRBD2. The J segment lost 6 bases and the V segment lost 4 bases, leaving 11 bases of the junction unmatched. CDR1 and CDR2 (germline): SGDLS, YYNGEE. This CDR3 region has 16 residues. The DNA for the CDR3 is TGTGCCAGCAGCCCACTTCCCGGGGGGGTATCCGGGGAGCTGTTTTTT. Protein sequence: CASSPLPGGVSGELFF.

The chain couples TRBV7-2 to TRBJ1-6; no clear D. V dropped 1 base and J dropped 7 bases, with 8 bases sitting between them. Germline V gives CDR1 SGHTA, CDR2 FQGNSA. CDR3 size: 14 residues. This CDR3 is CASSLVFTNSPLHF. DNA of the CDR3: TGTGCCAGCAGCTTAGTCTTTACCAATTCACCCCTCCACTTT.

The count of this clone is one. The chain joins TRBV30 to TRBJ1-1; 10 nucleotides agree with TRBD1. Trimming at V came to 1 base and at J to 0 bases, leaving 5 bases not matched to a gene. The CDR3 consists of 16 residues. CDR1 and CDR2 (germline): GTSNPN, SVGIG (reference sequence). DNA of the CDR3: TGTGCCTGGAGTGCAGACAGGGGGCCTATGAACACTGAAGCTTTCTTT. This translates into CAWSADRGPMNTEAFF.

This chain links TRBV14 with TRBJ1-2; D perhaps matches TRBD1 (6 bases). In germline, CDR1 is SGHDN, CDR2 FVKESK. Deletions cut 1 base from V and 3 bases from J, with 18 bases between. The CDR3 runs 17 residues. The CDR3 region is CASSQGWRGTSDYGYTF. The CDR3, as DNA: TGTGCCAGCAGCCAAGGGTGGAGGGGGACCTCTGACTATGGCTACACCTTC. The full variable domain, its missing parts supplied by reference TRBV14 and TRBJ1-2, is EAGVTQFPSHSVIEKGQTVTLRCDPISGHDNLYWYRRVMGKEIKFLLHFVKESKQDESGMPNNRFLAERTGGTYSTLKVQPAELEDSGVYFCASSQGWRGTSDYGYTFGSGTRLTVV.

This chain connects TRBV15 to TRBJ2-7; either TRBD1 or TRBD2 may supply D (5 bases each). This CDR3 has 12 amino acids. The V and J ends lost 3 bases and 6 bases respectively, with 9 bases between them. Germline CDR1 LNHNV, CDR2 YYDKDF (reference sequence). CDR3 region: CATSRVGVEQYF. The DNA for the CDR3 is TGTGCCACCAGCAGGGTGGGGGTCGAGCAGTACTTC.

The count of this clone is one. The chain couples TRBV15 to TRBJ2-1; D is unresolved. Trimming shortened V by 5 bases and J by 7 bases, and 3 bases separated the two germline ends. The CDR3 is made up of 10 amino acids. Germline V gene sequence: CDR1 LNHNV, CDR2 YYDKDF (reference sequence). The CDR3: CATSGNEQFF. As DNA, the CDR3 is TGTGCCACCAGCGGGAATGAGCAGTTCTTC.

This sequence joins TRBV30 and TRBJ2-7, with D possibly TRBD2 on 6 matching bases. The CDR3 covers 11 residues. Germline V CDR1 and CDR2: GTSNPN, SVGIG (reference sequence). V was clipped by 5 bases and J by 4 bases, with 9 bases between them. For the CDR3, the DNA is TGTGCCTGGGGGACTCCTTACGAGCAGTACTTC. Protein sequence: CAWGTPYEQYF.

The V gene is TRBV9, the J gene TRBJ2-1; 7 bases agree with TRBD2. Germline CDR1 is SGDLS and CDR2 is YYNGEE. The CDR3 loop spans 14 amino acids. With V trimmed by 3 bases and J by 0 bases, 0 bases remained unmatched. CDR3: CASSGGGSYNEQFF. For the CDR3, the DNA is TGTGCCAGCAGCGGCGGGGGCTCCTACAATGAGCAGTTCTTC.

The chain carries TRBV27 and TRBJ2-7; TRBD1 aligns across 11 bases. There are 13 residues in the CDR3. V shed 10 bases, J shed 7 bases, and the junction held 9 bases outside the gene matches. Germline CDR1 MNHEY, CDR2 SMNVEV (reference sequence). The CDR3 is CATSRDRGWEQYF. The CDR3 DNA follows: TGTGCCACCAGCCGGGACAGGGGGTGGGAGCAGTACTTC.

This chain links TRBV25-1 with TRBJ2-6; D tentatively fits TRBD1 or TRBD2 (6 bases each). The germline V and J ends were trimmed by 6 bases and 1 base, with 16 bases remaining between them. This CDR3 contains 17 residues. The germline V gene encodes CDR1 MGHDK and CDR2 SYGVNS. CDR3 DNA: TGTGCCAGCAGGGGAACGGGGGCCCAATCTGGGGCCAACGTCCTGACTTTC. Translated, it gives CASRGTGAQSGANVLTF.